This TCR beta chain was sequenced during a study of beta chain features in type 1 diabetes. Details on this clone: Its antigen is undetermined.

Study-wide findings and caveats: All four CD4+ subsets of Type 1 diabetes patients contained TCRB CDR3s that were moderately but significantly shorter.

V was shortened by 3 bases and J by 4 bases, with 13 bases between the two germline ends. The V gene's germline CDR1 is KGHSH and CDR2 LQKENI. This CDR3 contains 14 residues. Every isolated RNA sample was fully reverse transcribed, so sequencing captured expressed TCRB transcripts. TCRdb's table, derived via immunoSEQ multiplex PCR, lists solely in-frame clones and lacks some. Of about 30,000 clones detected, roughly 50% appear once; the ten largest clones hold 1.5%. This clonotype was sampled from a woman aged 18-29 years with type 1 diabetes. The V gene is TRBV18, the J gene TRBJ2-7, with D possibly matching TRBD2 (6 bases). The sequencing sample was made of Tregs from blood. CDR3 sequence: CASSPSESGYEQYF. In nucleotides, the CDR3 is TGTGCCAGCTCACCCTCCGAGAGCGGGTACGAGCAGTACTTC.